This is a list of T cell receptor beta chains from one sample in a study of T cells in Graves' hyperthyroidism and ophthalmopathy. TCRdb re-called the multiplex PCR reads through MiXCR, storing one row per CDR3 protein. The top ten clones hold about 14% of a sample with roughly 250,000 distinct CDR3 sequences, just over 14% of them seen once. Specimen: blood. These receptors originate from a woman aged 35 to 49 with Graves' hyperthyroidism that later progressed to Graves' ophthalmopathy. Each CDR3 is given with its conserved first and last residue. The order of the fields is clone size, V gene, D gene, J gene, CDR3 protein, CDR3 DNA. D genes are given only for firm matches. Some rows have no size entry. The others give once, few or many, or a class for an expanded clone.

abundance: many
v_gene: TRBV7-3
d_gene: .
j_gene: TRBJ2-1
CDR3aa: CASSLNGRAPGYNEQFF
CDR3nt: TGTGCCAGCAGCTTAAATGGTAGGGCCCCAGGCTACAATGAGCAGTTCTTC

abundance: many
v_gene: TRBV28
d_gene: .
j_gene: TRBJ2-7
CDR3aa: CARFRDRLSSYEQYF
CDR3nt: TGTGCCAGGTTCAGGGACCGATTAAGCTCCTACGAGCAGTACTTC

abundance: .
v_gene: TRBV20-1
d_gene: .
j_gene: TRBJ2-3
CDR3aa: CSARDLVAQYF
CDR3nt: TGCAGTGCTAGAGATCTTGTGGCGCAGTATTTT

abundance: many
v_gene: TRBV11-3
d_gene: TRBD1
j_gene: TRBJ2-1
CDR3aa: CASSSTGGGYNEQFF
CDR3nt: TGTGCCAGCAGCTCGACAGGGGGCGGTTACAATGAGCAGTTCTTC

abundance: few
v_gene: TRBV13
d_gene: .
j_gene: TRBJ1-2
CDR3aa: CASSSDVDNYGYTF
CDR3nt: TGTGCCAGCAGCTCGGACGTAGATAACTATGGCTACACCTTC

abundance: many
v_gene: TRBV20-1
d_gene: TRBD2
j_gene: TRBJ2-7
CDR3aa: CSARGLAGAYEQYF
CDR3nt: TGCAGTGCTAGAGGACTAGCGGGGGCCTACGAGCAGTACTTC

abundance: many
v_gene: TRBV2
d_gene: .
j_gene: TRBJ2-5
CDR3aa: CASSVADGRAQYF
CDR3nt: TGTGCCAGCAGTGTAGCAGATGGAAGAGCCCAGTACTTC

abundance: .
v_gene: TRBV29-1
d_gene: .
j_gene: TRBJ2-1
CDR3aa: CSVDRSGVTYNEQFF
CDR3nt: TGCAGCGTTGACCGATCAGGAGTTACCTACAATGAGCAGTTCTTC

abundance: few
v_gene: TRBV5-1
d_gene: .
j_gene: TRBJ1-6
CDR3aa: CASSPEGAGSPLHF
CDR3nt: TGCGCCAGCAGCCCGGAAGGGGCCGGGTCACCCCTCCACTTT

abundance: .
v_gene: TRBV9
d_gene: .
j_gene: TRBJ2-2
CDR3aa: CASSPLMTSTGELFF
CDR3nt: TGTGCCAGCAGCCCCCTTATGACTAGCACCGGGGAGCTGTTTTTT

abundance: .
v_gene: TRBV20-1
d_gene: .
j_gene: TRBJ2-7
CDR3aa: CRPSPSTSYEQYF
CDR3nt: TGCAGGCCCAGCCCCAGCACTTCCTACGAGCAGTACTTC

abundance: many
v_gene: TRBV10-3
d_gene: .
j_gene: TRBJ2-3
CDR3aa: CAISVRGSDTQYF
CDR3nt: TGTGCCATCAGTGTACGAGGGTCAGATACGCAGTATTTT

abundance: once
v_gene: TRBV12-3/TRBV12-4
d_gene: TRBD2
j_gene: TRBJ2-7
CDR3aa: CASTLIGAGENYEQYF
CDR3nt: TGTGCCAGCACCTTAATAGGGGCGGGAGAGAACTACGAGCAGTACTTC

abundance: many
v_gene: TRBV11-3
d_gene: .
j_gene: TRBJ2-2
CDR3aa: CASSLGVTRNTGELFF
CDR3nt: TGTGCCAGCAGCTTAGGAGTAACGAGGAACACCGGGGAGCTGTTTTTT

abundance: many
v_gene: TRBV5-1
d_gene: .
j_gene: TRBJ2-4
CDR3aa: CASSLEGTLAKNIQYF
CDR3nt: TGCGCCAGCAGCTTGGAAGGAACCCTAGCCAAAAACATTCAGTACTTC

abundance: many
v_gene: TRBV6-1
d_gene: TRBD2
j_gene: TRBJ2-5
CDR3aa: CASSDTSGRETQYF
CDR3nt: TGTGCCAGCAGTGATACTAGCGGGAGAGAGACCCAGTACTTC

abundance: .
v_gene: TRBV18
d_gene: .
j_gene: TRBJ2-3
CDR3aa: CVSSSIPDTQYF
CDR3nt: TGTGTCAGCTCATCAATCCCAGATACGCAGTATTTT

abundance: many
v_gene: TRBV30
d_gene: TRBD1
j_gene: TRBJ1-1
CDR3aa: CAWTQGASDTEAFF
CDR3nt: TGTGCCTGGACCCAGGGGGCATCGGACACTGAAGCTTTCTTT

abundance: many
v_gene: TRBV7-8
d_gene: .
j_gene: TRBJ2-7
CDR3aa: CASSEQGYEQYF
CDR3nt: TGTGCCAGCAGCGAGCAGGGCTACGAGCAGTACTTC

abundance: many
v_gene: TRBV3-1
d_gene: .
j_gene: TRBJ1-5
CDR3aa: CASSQGPSYYSNQPQHF
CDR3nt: TGTGCCAGCAGCCAAGGCCCGAGCTATTATAGCAATCAGCCCCAGCATTTT

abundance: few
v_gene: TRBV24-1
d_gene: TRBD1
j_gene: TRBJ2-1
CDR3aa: CATSPTGAPNEQFF
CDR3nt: TGTGCCACCAGTCCGACAGGGGCCCCCAATGAGCAGTTCTTC

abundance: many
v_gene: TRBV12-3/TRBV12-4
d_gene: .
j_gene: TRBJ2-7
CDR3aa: CASSFGGLLTYEQYF
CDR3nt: TGTGCCAGCAGTTTTGGGGGGCTCCTAACCTACGAGCAGTACTTC

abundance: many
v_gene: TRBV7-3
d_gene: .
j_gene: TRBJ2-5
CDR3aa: CASSTFRAREETQYF
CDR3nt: TGTGCCAGCAGCACATTCAGGGCTCGAGAAGAGACCCAGTACTTC

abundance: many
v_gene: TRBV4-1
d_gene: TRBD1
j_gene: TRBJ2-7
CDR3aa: CASSVRQGPYEQYF
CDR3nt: TGCGCCAGCAGCGTGCGACAGGGGCCTTACGAGCAGTACTTC

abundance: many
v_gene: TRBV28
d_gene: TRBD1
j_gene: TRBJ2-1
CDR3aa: CASSSPTGYNEQFF
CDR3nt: TGTGCCAGCAGTTCCCCGACAGGGTACAATGAGCAGTTCTTC

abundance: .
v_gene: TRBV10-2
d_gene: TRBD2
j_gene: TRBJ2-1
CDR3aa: CASSDPTSASYNEQFF
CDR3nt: TGCGCCAGCAGTGACCCGACTAGCGCCTCCTACAATGAGCAGTTCTTC

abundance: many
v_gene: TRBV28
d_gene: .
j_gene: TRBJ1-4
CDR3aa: CASRPQGFEKLFF
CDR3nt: TGTGCCAGCAGACCACAGGGTTTCGAAAAACTGTTTTTT

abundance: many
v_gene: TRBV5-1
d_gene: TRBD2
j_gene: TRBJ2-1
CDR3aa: CASSLGLAGGYNEQFF
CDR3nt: TGCGCCAGCAGCCTCGGACTAGCGGGAGGTTACAATGAGCAGTTCTTC

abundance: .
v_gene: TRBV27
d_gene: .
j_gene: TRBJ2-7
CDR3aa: CASSVSRDFMFYEQYF
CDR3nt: TGTGCCAGCAGTGTGTCCAGGGATTTTATGTTTTACGAGCAGTACTTC

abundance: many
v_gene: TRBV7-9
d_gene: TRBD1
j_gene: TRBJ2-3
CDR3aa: CASSLTGGPVDTQYF
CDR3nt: TGTGCCAGCAGCCTAACAGGGGGCCCGGTAGATACGCAGTATTTT

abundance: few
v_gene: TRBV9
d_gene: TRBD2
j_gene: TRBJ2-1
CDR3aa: CASSPGGGPSFSEQFF
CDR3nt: TGTGCCAGCAGCCCCGGGGGAGGGCCATCATTTAGTGAGCAGTTCTTC

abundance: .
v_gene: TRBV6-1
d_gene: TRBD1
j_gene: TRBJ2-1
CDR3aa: CASSKYPGTGYWFF
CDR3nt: TGTGCCAGCAGTAAATACCCCGGGACAGGGTATTGGTTCTTC

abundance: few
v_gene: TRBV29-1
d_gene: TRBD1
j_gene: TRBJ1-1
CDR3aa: CSVATGMGTEAFF
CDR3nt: TGCAGCGTCGCGACAGGGATGGGCACTGAAGCTTTCTTT

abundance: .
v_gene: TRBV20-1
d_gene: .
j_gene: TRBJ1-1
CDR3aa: CSARAMQEGSTEAFF
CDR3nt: TGCAGTGCTAGAGCCATGCAGGAGGGGTCCACTGAAGCTTTCTTT

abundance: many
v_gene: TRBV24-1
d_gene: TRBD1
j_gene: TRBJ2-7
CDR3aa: CATSGGQGARYEQYF
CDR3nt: TGTGCCACCAGTGGTGGACAGGGGGCACGCTACGAGCAGTACTTC

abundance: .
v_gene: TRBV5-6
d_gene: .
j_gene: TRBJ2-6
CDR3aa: CASGLEAGPGANVLTF
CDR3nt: TGTGCCAGCGGCTTGGAGGCGGGGCCTGGGGCCAACGTCCTGACTTTC

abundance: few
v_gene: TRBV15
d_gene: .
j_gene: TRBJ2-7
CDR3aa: CATSRDLSRAYEQYF
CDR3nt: TGTGCCACCAGCAGAGATCTGTCCAGGGCTTACGAGCAGTACTTC

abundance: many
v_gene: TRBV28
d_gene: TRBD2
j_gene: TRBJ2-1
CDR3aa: CASSLSRGRVAGGPRNEQFF
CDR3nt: TGTGCCAGCAGTTTATCTCGGGGGCGGGTAGCGGGAGGGCCTCGCAATGAGCAGTTCTTC

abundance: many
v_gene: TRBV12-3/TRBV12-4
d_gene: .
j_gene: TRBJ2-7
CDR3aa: CASRLAGVQYEQYF
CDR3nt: TGTGCCAGCCGGTTGGCAGGGGTTCAATACGAGCAGTACTTC

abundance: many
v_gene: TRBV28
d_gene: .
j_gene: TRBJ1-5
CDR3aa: CASSFFQLNQPQHF
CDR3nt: TGTGCCAGCAGTTTTTTCCAGCTCAATCAGCCCCAGCATTTT

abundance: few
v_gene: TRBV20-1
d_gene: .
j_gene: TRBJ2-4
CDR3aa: CSASRGGGQGGKNIQYF
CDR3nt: TGCAGTGCTAGTAGGGGGGGGGGGCAGGGAGGCAAAAACATTCAGTACTTC

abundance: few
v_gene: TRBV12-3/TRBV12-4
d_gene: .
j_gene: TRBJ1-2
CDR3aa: CASSFGYGYTF
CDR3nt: TGTGCCAGCAGTTTCGGCTATGGCTACACCTTC

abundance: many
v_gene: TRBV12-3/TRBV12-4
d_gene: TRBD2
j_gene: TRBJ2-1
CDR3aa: CASGPGTSGYNEQFF
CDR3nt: TGTGCCAGCGGTCCCGGGACTAGCGGCTACAATGAGCAGTTCTTC

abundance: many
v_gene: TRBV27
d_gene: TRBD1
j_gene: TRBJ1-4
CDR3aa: CASSRGQGAREKLFF
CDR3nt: TGTGCCAGCAGTAGGGGACAGGGGGCCCGGGAAAAACTGTTTTTT

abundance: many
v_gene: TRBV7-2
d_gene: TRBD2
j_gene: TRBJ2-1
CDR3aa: CTSFPPIWGGDNEQFF
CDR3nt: TGTACTTCCTTTCCACCTATCTGGGGGGGAGACAATGAGCAGTTCTTC

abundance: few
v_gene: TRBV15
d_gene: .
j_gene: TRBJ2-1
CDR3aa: CATSRDRAAYNEQFF
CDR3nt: TGTGCCACCAGCAGAGATAGGGCAGCCTACAATGAGCAGTTCTTC

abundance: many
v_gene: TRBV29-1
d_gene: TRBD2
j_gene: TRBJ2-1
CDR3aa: CSAAGTSGSIDNEQFF
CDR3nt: TGCAGCGCCGCCGGGACTAGCGGGAGTATCGACAATGAGCAGTTCTTC

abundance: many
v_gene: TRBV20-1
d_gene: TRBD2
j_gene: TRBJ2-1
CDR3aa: CSAFLGLAGVEQFF
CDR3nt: TGCAGTGCATTTTTGGGACTAGCGGGAGTCGAGCAGTTCTTC

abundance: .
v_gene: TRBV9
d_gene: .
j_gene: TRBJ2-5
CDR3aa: CASSAMGAEETQYF
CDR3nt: TGTGCCAGCAGCGCCATGGGGGCGGAAGAGACCCAGTACTTC

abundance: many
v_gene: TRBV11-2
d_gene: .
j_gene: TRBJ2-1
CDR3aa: CASSLGGINEQFF
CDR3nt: TGTGCCAGCAGCTTAGGCGGGATCAATGAGCAGTTCTTC